The subject of this entry is one TCR beta chain. Its recognized antigen is unknown. Base qualities are not provided; no much larger clone lies one nucleotide away. This sample was taken from a study of cytomegalovirus exposure and HLA in healthy donors (dated by TCRdb to 2015 to 2018). About the investigation overall: According to an earlier analysis of 550 to 700 of the donors, some 170 million T cells yielded over 100 million unique TCR beta sequences and around 280 Gb of sequence data. Typing coverage varied by locus: roughly 629-630 donors for A, B, C, DRB1 and DQB1; 522 for DQA1; over 600 for DPA1; roughly 450 for DPB1. Using immunosequencing, the study profiled T cell repertoires from roughly 650 subjects and related those repertoires to cytomegalovirus serostatus. Every discovery cohort repertoire had been produced on one sequencing platform. Rather than using new phenotypic data, the later analysis identified candidate immune exposures from TCR beta sequences and from how often those sequences occurred across donors. A later analysis re-examined previously published TCR beta repertoires from 500 to 700 donors and added high-resolution HLA genotyping to investigate patterns of TCR occurrence. In a later genetic analysis, genome-wide SNP genotypes for about 55% of the roughly 700 donors were used, and that subset was treated as a discovery cohort. The study aimed to test whether cataloging public T cell receptors could reveal signatures of past pathogen exposure. Among the roughly 400 genotyped donors, about 85% belonged to the genetic ancestry cluster associated with self-reported Caucasian donors. Along with the roughly 610-subject first cohort, a separate validation cohort of over 90 different subjects was used. On average, about 200,000 unique TCR beta nucleotide sequences were sequenced per donor among 398 genotyped donors of the cohort, with roughly 18% of those sequences being non-productive. Donor age, sex, ethnicity and CMV serostatus were collected together with the repertoire data. In an earlier analysis of 500 to 650 of the donors, high-throughput TCR beta sequencing was used to judge whether each TCR beta V gene segment behaved as functional or pseudogenic. Several DR-DQ haplotypes were treated as single units for association and clustering because of strong linkage in the cohort. An early release that covered 500 to 800 HLA-typed donors contained approximately 320 gigabases of sequencing data and tens of millions of unique TCR sequences. HLA typing covered class I and class II loci at four-digit resolution. To predict cytomegalovirus infection status, the study combined high-throughput TCR immunosequencing, statistical association of individual TCRs with disease status, and machine learning. The study at large found these results: In a later analysis, TCR association rates were found to vary across HLA loci, with the most associated TCRs seen for DRB1 alleles and the fewest for HLA-C alleles. Across donors, most TCR sequences were observed very rarely, whereas some public TCRs were present in many individuals. In a later genetic analysis, fewer N-insertions in productive TCRs were reported among donors in an Asian-associated ancestry cluster than the roughly 700-donor mean. According to a later analysis, parvovirus B19, influenza, CMV and Epstein-Barr virus appeared linked to several top co-occurrence clusters. Some IMGT-functional V segments, including TRBV6-2 and TRBV6-3, could not be told apart with the 87-base-pair reads, so those segments were excluded. Because counts were too low, approximately 18 rarely observed V segments, including chromosome 9 orphons, were excluded from the earlier analysis of under 650 of the donors. Roughly uniform sequencing depth across donors was assumed in presence/absence analyses, although this assumption may not hold. In both the original and validation cohorts, the classifier was reported to diagnose cytomegalovirus status with high specificity and sensitivity. Three of the identified cytomegalovirus-associated TCR beta chains were confirmed in vitro to be specific for cytomegalovirus antigens. The authors suggested that the approach could potentially be generalized to other disease states and immunological phenotypes. Because some donors lacked HLA typing at each locus, the association tests relied only on the typed subset. Correlated functional status among segregating V segments might reflect linkage disequilibrium, but an unknown experimental factor could not be ruled out. A further reported finding was that TCR beta sequences accurately predicted the HLA-A and HLA-B alleles for most subjects in the first cohort. In an earlier analysis of approximately 590 of the donors, most TCR beta V segments appeared in productive rearrangements about 87% or about 30% of the time, broadly matching IMGT annotations. The study gave a list of 150 to 200 TCR beta chains associated with cytomegalovirus. A later genetic analysis associated a missense DCLRE1C variant with V-gene and J-gene trimming of TCR beta chains, and an independent cohort replicated the association. In a later analysis, HLA-associated TCR beta chains showed more clonal expansion and lower generation probabilities than non-associated chains that were equally common. In this cohort, only TCR beta chains were sequenced, and detectable features were limited by the absence of alpha or paired-chain data. A cluster of highly shared sequence variants was judged likely to be a technical artifact of the sequencing pipeline. For the cohort, immune exposure information was limited to CMV serostatus. In a later analysis, most CMV-associated TCR beta chains were found to appear HLA-restricted, with HLA associations seemingly driven largely by CMV exposure. Strong co-occurrence of HLA alleles, especially DR and DQ, made assigning TCR associations to individual alleles difficult. A later analysis associated 17,000 or so TCR beta sequences with specific HLA alleles at a false discovery rate of 0.05.

Libraries were constructed by the immunoSEQ multiplex PCR assay. For the multiplex PCR, a mixture combining 60 forward primers for TCR Vbeta segments and 13 reverse primers for TCR Jbeta segments was used. The CDR3 region of rearranged TCR beta genes was amplified from genomic DNA by a multiplex PCR assay. On the Illumina HiSeq System, the amplified TCR beta libraries were sequenced as 87-base-pair reads. The paper's processing steps were these. A later analysis counted tens of millions of unique TCR beta chains across the 650 to 700 repertoires, and 10 million to 12 million of these chains were shared by at least two donors. Raw reads were error-corrected and collapsed into unique sequences by a nearest-neighbor algorithm in which closely related sequences were merged to remove PCR and sequencing errors. V, D and J gene segments were assigned by aligning CDR3 sequences to IMGT reference sequences. For a sequence to be retained, a match of at least six nucleotides was required to both a V gene segment and a J gene segment. Rearrangements were classified as productive when the CDR3 lacked stop codons and remained in frame with V and J, and all other rearrangements were classified as non-productive. Following IMGT convention, CDR3 was defined as the stretch from the second conserved V-encoded cysteine to the conserved J-encoded phenylalanine. Sequences without an unambiguous match to a single V gene segment were excluded from the earlier analysis of over 500 of the donors. In an earlier analysis of several hundred of the donors, a V segment was called functional when productive rearrangements were above 56.7%, and segregating when the standard deviation between donors exceeded 5%. To diagnose cytomegalovirus status from the catalog of TCR beta chain sequences, a statistical classification framework was built. A later analysis assigned V and J genes by comparing TCR nucleotide sequences with IMGT/GENE-DB human TR gene sequences. In a later analysis, CDR3 sequences and most-parsimonious VDJ recombination scenarios were assigned using the TCRdist pipeline. In a later analysis, each TCR beta chain was defined by its CDR3 amino acid sequence together with its V-gene family, and reads without a unique V-gene family were excluded. As a way to deal with suspected cross-contamination and a sequencing artifact, a later analysis dropped nearly 600 nucleotide sequences that were highly shared and had low generation probability. In a later analysis, a clonal expansion index for each public chain was calculated from normalized within-repertoire ranks of inferred template counts. A later analysis computed generation probabilities with a VDJ recombination model fitted to out-of-frame rearrangements, and checked the results against IGoR. In a later analysis, hypergeometric tests were used to score TCR-TCR, TCR-HLA and TCR-CMV co-occurrence, with a repertoire-size bias correction applied to TCR pairs. To estimate false discovery rates, a later analysis permuted the HLA or CMV assignments 20 times. In a later analysis, co-occurring TCRs were grouped using DBSCAN, with TCRdist sequence similarity added in when clustering inside HLA-allele-positive subsets. Repertoires with fewer than 30,000 or more than 120,000 public chains were left out of co-occurrence clustering, as were about 5 repertoires with anomalous nucleotide sharing. Not all clones reach the TCRdb copy of this immuneACCESS table, which keeps in-frame sequences only. Checked studies attribute under half of the gap to unresolved V genes and leave the rest unexplained. V and J calls and clone size are those listed in that table; D and trimming were worked out from the DNA. In this sample the table shows fewer than 150,000 clones, about 77% of which occur a single time. The ten largest account for approximately 5% of the sample.

The cohort consisted of 600 to 750 healthy bone marrow donors. All cohort members were sampled while nominally healthy, although unrecorded immune exposures were likely present. The donor tested CMV seropositive and was one of the 289 seropositive cohort members. A peripheral blood sample was provided by each donor, and peripheral blood mononuclear cells were used for TCR beta sequencing. Genomic DNA was extracted from the blood cell samples with the Qiagen DNeasy Blood Extraction Kit. Looking up the germline V gene yields CDR1 SGHTA and CDR2 FQGNSA. From its cysteine to its phenylalanine, the CDR3 spans 14 amino acids. Of the read, only the CDR3 DNA is kept; its 42 bases are in frame from base 1. Trimming leaves V shorter by 5 bases and J shorter by 8 bases, with the junction holding 5 bases beyond the gene matches.

The receptor comes from a woman aged 30 to 39 in good health and CMV-seropositive. Recombination connected TRBV7-2 to TRBJ2-7; a stretch of 14 junction bases matches TRBD2. The sequenced sample consisted of PBMCs. The CDR3 reads as follows: CASSQGLAGDKQYF. The DNA sequence is TGTGCCAGCAGCCAGGGACTAGCGGGGGACAAGCAGTACTTC. With the portions outside the CDR3 filled from the reference TRBV7-2 and TRBJ2-7 genes, the complete variable region becomes GAGVSQSPSNKVTEKGKDVELRCDPISGHTALYWYRQSLGQGLEFLIYFQGNSAPDKSGLPSDRFSAERTGGSVSTLTIQRTQQEDSAVYLCASSQGLAGDKQYFGPGTRLTVT.